The entry below describes one TCR beta chain. Its antigen is unidentified. The sample is drawn from a study of T cell responses to AZD1222 COVID-19 vaccine. Whole-study findings and limits: Spike-specific TCRs gained breadth and depth after people received two AZD1222 doses. A reported finding is that nearly half of spike-specific TCRs target unmutated variant regions.

V trimming: 2 bases; J trimming: 6 bases; junction bases outside the gene matches: 12. The length of the CDR3 is 18 residues. CDR1 SGHDN and CDR2 FVKESK come from the germline V gene. Clones were read by immunoSEQ multiplex PCR, and TCRdb kept only the in-frame ones, dropping some. The table includes roughly 140,000 clones, 75% to 95% detected once. The chain employs TRBV14 and TRBJ2-2; 10 bases fit TRBD2. The source material was peripheral blood, sampled on day 0 of AZD1222 vaccination. This TCR derives from an adult in good health. CDR3 loop: CASSQRLLLAGGAGELFF. For the CDR3, the DNA is TGTGCCAGCAGCCAACGCCTACTTTTAGCGGGAGGAGCCGGGGAGCTGTTTTTT.